This T cell receptor beta chain was recorded in a study of T cells after yellow fever vaccination. At the level of the study: Each low-cell-number fraction was prepared by means of SMART-Seq v4 Ultra Low Input.

Notes on the study in general: FACS-sorted repertoires might harbor abundant contaminating clonotypes from the bulk population. Researchers noted that a small share of clonotypes showed up in both CD4 and CD8 compartments. Reappearance after the booster was seen for most primary-vaccination clones, at 95% to 96% CD4 and around 90% CD8.

TCRdb re-called the 5' RACE reads with MiXCR, one entry per CDR3 protein. Here the sample spans approximately 580,000 distinct CDR3 sequences, about a sixth being singletons. Trimming shortened V by 5 bases and J by 3 bases, and 10 bases separated the two germline ends. The length of the CDR3 is 14 residues. Germline lookup yields CDR1 LGHNA and CDR2 YSLEER. This clonotype was seen ten or more times. What it recognizes is unknown. The receptor was isolated from a young man who received the YFV17D yellow fever vaccine. Sequences were derived from PBMCs, sampled less than 6 days after the first yellow fever vaccination. J is TRBJ2-2 and V is TRBV4-3; perhaps TRBD2 as D (6 bases). The CDR3 region is CASSSGTYTGELFF. The CDR3 nucleotides are TGCGCCAGCAGCTCCGGGACTTACACCGGGGAGCTGTTTTTT.